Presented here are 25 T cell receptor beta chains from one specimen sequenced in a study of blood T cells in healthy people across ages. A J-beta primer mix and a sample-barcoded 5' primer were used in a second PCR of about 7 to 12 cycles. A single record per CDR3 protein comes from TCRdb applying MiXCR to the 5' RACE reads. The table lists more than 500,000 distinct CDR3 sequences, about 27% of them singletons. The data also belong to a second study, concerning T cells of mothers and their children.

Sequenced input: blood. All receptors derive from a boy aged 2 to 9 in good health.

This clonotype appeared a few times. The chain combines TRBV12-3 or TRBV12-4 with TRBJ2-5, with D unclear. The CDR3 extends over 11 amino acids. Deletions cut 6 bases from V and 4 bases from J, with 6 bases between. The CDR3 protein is CASRATETQYF. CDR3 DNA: TGTGCCAGCAGGGCCACAGAGACCCAGTACTTC.

CDR3 in amino acids: CASSRDFGDDEQYF. The DNA of the CDR3 is TGTGCCAGCAGTAGGGACTTCGGAGACGACGAGCAGTACTTC. This chain uses TRBV6-5 with TRBJ2-7; TRBD2 is a possible D gene (6 bases). Germline assignment: CDR1 MNHEY and CDR2 SVGAGI. The V and J ends lost 5 bases and 5 bases respectively, with 16 bases between them. The CDR3 consists of 14 residues.

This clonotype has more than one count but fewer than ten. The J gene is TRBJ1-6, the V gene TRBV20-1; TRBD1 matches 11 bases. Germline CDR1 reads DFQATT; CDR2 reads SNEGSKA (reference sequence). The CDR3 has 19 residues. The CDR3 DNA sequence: TGCAGCGCTGCTAGAGGACAGGGGGCTCAGAGCTCCTATAATTCACCCCTCCACTTT. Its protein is CSAARGQGAQSSYNSPLHF.

This CDR3 reads CASSSWAGGTDTQYF. The CDR3 DNA is TGTGCCAGCAGTTCCTGGGCAGGGGGGACAGATACGCAGTATTTT. The V and J genes are TRBV28 and TRBJ2-3; perhaps TRBD1 as D (7 bases). The germline CDR1 and CDR2 sequences are MDHEN and SYDVKM. The CDR3 has 15 amino acids. Between the trimmed V and J ends, which lost 4 bases and 3 bases, there was a span of 14 bases.

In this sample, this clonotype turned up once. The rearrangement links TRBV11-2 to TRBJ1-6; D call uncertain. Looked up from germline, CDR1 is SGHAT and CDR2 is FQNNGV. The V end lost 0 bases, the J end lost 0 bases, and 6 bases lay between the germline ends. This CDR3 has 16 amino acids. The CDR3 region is CASSLEIRSYNSPLHF. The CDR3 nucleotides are TGTGCCAGCAGCTTAGAGATACGCTCCTATAATTCACCCCTCCACTTT.

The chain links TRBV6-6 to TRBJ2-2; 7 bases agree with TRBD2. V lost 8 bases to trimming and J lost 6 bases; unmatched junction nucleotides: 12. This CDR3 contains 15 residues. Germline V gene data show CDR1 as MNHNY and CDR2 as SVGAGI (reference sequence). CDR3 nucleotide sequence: TGTGCCAGCCGGGCGCGGGAGTCAAGCGCCGGGGAGCTGTTTTTT. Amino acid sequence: CASRARESSAGELFF.

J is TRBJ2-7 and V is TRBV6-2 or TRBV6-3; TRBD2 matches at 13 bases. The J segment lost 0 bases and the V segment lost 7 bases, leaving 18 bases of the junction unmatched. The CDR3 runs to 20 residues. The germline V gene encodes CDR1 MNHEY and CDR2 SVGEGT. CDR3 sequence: CASIPQGLAGVPRLSYEQYF. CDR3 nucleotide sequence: TGTGCCAGCATTCCCCAAGGACTAGCGGGAGTTCCCCGTCTCTCCTACGAGCAGTACTTC.

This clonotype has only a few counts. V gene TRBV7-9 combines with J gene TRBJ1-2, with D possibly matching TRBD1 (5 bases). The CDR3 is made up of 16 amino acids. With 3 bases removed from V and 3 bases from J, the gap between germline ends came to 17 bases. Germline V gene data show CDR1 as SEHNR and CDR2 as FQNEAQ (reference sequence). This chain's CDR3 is CASSFSEVGLDYGYTF. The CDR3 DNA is TGTGCCAGCAGCTTCTCGGAGGTGGGACTGGACTATGGCTACACCTTC.

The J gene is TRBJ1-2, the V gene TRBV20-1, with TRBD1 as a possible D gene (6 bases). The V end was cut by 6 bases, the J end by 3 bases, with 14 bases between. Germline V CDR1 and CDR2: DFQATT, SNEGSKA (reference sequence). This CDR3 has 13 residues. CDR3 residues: CSARAGADYGYTF. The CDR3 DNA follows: TGCAGTGCAAGGGCAGGGGCAGACTATGGCTACACCTTC.

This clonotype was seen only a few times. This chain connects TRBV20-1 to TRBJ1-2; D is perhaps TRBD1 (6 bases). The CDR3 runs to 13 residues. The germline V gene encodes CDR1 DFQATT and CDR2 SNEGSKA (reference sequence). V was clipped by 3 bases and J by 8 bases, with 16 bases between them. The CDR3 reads CSASNRVVRGYTF. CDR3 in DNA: TGCAGTGCTAGTAACAGGGTAGTTCGGGGCTACACCTTC.

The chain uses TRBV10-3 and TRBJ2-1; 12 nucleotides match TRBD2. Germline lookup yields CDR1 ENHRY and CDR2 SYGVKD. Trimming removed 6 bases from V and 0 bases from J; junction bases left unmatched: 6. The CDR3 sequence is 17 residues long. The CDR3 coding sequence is TGTGCCATCAGGACGACTAGCGGGGGAAGCTCCTACAATGAGCAGTTCTTC. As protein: CAIRTTSGGSSYNEQFF.

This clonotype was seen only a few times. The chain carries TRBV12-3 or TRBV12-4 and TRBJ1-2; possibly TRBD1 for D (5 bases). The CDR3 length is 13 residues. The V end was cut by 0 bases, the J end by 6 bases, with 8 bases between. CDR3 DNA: TGTGCCAGCAGTTTAGCGCTAGGGGATGGCTACACCTTC. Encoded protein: CASSLALGDGYTF.

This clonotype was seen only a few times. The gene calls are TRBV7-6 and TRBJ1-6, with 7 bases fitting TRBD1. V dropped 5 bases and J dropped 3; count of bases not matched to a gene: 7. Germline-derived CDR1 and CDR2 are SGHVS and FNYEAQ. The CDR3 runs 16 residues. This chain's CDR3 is CASSVAAGGYNSPLHF. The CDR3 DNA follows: TGTGCCAGCAGCGTCGCAGCAGGGGGCTATAATTCACCCCTCCACTTT.

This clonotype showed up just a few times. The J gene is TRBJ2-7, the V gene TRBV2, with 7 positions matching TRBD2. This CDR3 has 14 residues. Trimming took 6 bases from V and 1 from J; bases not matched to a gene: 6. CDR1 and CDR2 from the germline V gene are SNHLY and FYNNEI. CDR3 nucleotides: TGTGCCAGCAGCAACGAGGGAGGGTCCTACGAGCAGTACTTC. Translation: CASSNEGGSYEQYF.

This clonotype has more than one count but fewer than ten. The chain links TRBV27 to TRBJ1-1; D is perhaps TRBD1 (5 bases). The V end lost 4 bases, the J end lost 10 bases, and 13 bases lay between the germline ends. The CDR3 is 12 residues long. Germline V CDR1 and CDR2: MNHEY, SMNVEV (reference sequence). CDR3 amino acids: CASSSSGTRAFF. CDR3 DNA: TGTGCCAGCAGTTCATCGGGGACGCGAGCTTTCTTT.

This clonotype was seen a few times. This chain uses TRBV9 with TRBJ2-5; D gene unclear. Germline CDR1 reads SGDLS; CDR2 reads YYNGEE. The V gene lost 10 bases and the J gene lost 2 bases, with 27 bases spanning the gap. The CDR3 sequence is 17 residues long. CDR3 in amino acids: CAGPPRNIPLLQETQYF. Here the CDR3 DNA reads TGTGCCGGCCCGCCGAGGAACATCCCATTACTTCAAGAGACCCAGTACTTC.

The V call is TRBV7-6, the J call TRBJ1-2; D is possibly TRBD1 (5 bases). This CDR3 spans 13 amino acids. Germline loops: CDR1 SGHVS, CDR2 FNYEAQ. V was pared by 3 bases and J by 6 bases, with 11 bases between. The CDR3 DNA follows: TGTGCCAGCAGCTTCACGCAGGGACATGGCTACACCTTC. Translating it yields CASSFTQGHGYTF. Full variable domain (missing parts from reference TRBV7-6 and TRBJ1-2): GAGVSQSPRYKVTKRGQDVALRCDPISGHVSLYWYRQALGQGPEFLTYFNYEAQQDKSGLPNDRFSAERPEGSISTLTIQRTEQRDSAMYRCASSFTQGHGYTFGSGTRLTVV.

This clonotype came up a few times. CDR3 coding DNA: TGTGCCAGCAGTTGGGGGGACGGGACAGGGCTAGATCAGCCCCAGCATTTT. This codes for CASSWGDGTGLDQPQHF. The chain joins TRBV27 to TRBJ1-5; the match to TRBD1 covers 9 bases. After removal of 4 bases from V and 5 bases from J, the junction contained 12 bases not matched to a gene. Germline CDR1 reads MNHEY; CDR2 reads SMNVEV (reference sequence). This CDR3 has 17 residues.

The CDR3 DNA reads TGTGCCAGTTCCCCCGTCGGGGAGCTGTTTTTT. Amino acid sequence: CASSPVGELFF. The chain has TRBV7-6 and TRBJ2-2, with unresolved D. The CDR3 consists of 11 residues. Germline lookup yields CDR1 SGHVS and CDR2 FNYEAQ. V was shortened by 9 bases and J by 7 bases, with 9 bases between the two germline ends. Using reference TRBV7-6 and TRBJ2-2 for the parts outside the CDR3, the full variable domain is GAGVSQSPRYKVTKRGQDVALRCDPISGHVSLYWYRQALGQGPEFLTYFNYEAQQDKSGLPNDRFSAERPEGSISTLTIQRTEQRDSAMYRCASSPVGELFFGEGSRLTVL.

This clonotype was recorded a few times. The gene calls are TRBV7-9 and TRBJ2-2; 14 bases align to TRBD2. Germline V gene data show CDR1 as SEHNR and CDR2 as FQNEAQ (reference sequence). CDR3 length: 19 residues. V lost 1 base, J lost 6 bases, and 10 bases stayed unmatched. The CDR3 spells CASSLVRGTSGRGSGELFF. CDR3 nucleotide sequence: TGTGCCAGCAGCTTAGTTAGAGGGACTAGCGGGAGAGGATCCGGGGAGCTGTTTTTT.

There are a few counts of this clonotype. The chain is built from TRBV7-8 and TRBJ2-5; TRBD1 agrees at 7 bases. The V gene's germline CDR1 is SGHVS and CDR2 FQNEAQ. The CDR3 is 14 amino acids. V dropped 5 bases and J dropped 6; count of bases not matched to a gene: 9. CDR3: CASSPRTGLKTQYF. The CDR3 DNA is TGTGCCAGCAGCCCGAGGACAGGTCTGAAGACCCAGTACTTC.

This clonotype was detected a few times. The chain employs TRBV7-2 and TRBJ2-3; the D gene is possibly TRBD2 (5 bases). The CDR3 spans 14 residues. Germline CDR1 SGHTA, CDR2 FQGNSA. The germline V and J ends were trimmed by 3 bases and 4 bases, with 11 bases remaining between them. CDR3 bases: TGTGCCAGCAGCTTGGGAGTAGCCGCAGATACGCAGTATTTT. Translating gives CASSLGVAADTQYF. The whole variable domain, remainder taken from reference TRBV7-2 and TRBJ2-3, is GAGVSQSPSNKVTEKGKDVELRCDPISGHTALYWYRQSLGQGLEFLIYFQGNSAPDKSGLPSDRFSAERTGGSVSTLTIQRTQQEDSAVYLCASSLGVAADTQYFGPGTRLTVL.

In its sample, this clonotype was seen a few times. The CDR3: CASSCVTPLGETQYF. The CDR3, as DNA: TGTGCCAGCAGCTGTGTCACTCCCCTGGGAGAGACCCAGTACTTC. This chain joins TRBV7-4 and TRBJ2-5; no definite D call. In germline, CDR1 is SGHVT, CDR2 SQSDAQ. Trimming pared 4 bases from V and 4 bases from J, leaving 16 bases between. The CDR3 covers 15 residues.

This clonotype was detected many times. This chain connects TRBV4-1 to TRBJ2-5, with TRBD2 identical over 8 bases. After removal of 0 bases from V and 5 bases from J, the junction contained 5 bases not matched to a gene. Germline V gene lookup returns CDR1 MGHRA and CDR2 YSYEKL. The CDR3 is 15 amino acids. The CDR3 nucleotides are TGCGCCAGCAGCCAAGAACGGGGGGGCGTTGAGACCCAGTACTTC. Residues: CASSQERGGVETQYF.

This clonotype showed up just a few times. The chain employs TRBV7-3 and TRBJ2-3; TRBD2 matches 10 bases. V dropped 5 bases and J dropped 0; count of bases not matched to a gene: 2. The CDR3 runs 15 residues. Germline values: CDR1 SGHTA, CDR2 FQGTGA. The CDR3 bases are TGTGCCAGCAGCCAGACTAGCGGGAGCACAGATACGCAGTATTTT. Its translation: CASSQTSGSTDTQYF.